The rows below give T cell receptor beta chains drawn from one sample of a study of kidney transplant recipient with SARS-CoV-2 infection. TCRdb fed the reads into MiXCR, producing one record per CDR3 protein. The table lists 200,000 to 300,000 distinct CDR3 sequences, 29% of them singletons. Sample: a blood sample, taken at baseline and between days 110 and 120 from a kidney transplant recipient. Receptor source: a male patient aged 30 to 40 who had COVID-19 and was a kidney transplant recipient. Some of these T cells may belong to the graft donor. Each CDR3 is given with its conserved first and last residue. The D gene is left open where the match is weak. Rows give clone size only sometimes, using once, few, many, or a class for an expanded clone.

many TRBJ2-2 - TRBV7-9 TGTGCCAGCAGCTTAGCGGGAGGCAAAACCGGGGAGCTGTTTTTT CASSLAGGKTGELFF
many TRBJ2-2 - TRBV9 TGTGCCAGCAGCGGGGGACTGAAGAACACCGGGGAGCTGTTTTTT CASSGGLKNTGELFF
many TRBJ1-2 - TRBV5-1 TGCGCCAGCTCAGAACCATCGGTTCGAAAGACCTATGGCTACACCTTC CASSEPSVRKTYGYTF
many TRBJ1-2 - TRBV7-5 - CISVPEFAHEVGKTYGYTF
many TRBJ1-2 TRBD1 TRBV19 TGTGCCATCTCCGCTGGGACAGGGTATAGTGGCTACACCTTC CAISAGTGYSGYTF
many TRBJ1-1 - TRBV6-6 TGTGCCAGCAGGCCCCCCCGACGGACAGAAAACACTGAAGCTTTCTTT CASRPPRRTENTEAFF
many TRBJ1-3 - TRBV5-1 TGCGCCAGCAGCCCGGGGGAACTGAACTCTCTCTCTGGAAACACCATATATTTT CASSPGELNSLSGNTIYF
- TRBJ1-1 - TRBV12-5 TGTTCTCCTTTTGGGGGCGGGTGGGCTGAAGCTTTCTTT CSPFGGGWAEAFF
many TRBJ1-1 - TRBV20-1 TGCAGTGCTAAGGGACCGACGGGCACTGAAGCTTTCTTT CSAKGPTGTEAFF
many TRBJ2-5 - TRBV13 TGTGCCAGCAGCCCTTCTCGAGCGGCGGGTGGAGAGACCCAGTACTTC CASSPSRAAGGETQYF
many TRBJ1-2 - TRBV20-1 TGCAGTGCTAATTACTTGCTGTTTCGAAAGACCTATGGCTACACCTTC CSANYLLFRKTYGYTF
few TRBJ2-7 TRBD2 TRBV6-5 TGTGCCAGCAGCCGACAGGCTAGCGGGCACCGAGACTCCTACGAGCAGTACTTC CASSRQASGHRDSYEQYF
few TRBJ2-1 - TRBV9 TGTGCCAGCAGCTCCTCCCCTACAGGGAACTACAATGAGCAGTTCTTC CASSSSPTGNYNEQFF
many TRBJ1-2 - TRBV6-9 TGTGCCAGCAGTGGCGCCACGCCTTACGGAAAGACCTATGGCTACACCTTC CASSGATPYGKTYGYTF
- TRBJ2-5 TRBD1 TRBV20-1 TGCAGTGCGAAAACAGGGGTCGGGGAGACCCAGTACTTC CSAKTGVGETQYF
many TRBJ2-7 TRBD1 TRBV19 TGTGCCAGTAGTGGAGTGACAGGGGTTCCGTACTTC CASSGVTGVPYF
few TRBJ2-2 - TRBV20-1 TGCAGTGCCATAGACACAGCGAACACCGGGGAGCTGTTTTTT CSAIDTANTGELFF
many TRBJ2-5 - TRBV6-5 TGTGCCAGCACCGCCGGACAGTCCGGAGGAGAGACCCAGTACTTC CASTAGQSGGETQYF
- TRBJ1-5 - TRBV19 TGTGCCAGTAGTATGGGGAATACAGTGCGCTTAAGGCCCCGGCATTTT CASSMGNTVRLRPRHF
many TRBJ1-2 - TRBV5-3 TGTGCCAGACACTGGAAAGTGGTGAGAAAGACCTATGGCTACACCTTC CARHWKVVRKTYGYTF
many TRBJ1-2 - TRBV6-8 TGTGCCAGCAGTTCTGAACGACGCTCTAGAAAGACCTATGGCTACACCTTC CASSSERRSRKTYGYTF
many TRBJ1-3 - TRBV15 TGTGCCACCAGCAGAGATCCGGCAGGCCGCTCTGGAAACACCATATATTTT CATSRDPAGRSGNTIYF
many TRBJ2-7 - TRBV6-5 TGTGCCAGCAGTTACTCATTCAGGGGCCAAAGGAGCTCCTACGAGCAGTACTTC CASSYSFRGQRSSYEQYF
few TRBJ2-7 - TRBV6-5 TGTGCCAGCAGTTATAGTAACGGCTCCTACGAGCAGTACTTC CASSYSNGSYEQYF
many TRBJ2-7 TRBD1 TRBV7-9 TGTGCCAGCAGCTCCCGGGACAGTTCCTACGAGCAGTACTTC CASSSRDSSYEQYF
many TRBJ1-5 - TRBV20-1 TGCAGTGCTAGAGATCCCCGGGGCAGCCAGCATTTT CSARDPRGSQHF
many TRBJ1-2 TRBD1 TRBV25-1 TGTGCCAGCGGGACAGGAGGGGGGCTGCGTGGCTACACCTTC CASGTGGGLRGYTF